The clone carrying this T cell receptor beta chain has more than one count but fewer than ten. Its antigen is not identified. The data derive from a study of T-cell memory formation after mild COVID-19. Unmatched junction bases numbered 9, after V lost 7 bases and J lost 7 bases. The CDR3 is made up of 14 amino acids. The germline V gene has CDR1 SGHRS and CDR2 YFSETQ. Findings of the study overall: CD4+ contracting clones were mainly CM and EM; CD8+ ones, EMRA.

TCRdb re-analysed the 5' RACE reads in MiXCR, keeping a single row per CDR3 protein. The table records over 350,000 distinct CDR3 sequences, roughly 24% of them present only once. V is TRBV5-1 and J is TRBJ2-1; TRBD2 aligns across 9 bases. This clonotype was sampled from an adult woman who had mild COVID-19 (a few samples of this study predate the infection). Cell type and time point are not known. The sample was PBMCs or a T cell subset sorted from them (not recorded which). CDR3 loop: CASGSLAGVNEQFF. The CDR3 nucleotides read TGCGCCAGCGGCTCCTTAGCGGGGGTTAATGAGCAGTTCTTC.